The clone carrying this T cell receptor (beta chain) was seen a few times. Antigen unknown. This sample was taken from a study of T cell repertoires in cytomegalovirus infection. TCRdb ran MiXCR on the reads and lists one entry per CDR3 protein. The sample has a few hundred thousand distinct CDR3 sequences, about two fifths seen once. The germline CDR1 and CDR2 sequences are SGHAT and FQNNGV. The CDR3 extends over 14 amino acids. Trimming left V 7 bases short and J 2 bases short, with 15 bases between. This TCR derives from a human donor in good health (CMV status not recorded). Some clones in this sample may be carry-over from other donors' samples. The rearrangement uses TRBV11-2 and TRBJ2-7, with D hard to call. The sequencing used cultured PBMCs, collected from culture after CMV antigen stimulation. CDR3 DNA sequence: TGTGCCAGCACTATGGCATGGCGGCCCTACGAGCAGTACTTC. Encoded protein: CASTMAWRPYEQYF.